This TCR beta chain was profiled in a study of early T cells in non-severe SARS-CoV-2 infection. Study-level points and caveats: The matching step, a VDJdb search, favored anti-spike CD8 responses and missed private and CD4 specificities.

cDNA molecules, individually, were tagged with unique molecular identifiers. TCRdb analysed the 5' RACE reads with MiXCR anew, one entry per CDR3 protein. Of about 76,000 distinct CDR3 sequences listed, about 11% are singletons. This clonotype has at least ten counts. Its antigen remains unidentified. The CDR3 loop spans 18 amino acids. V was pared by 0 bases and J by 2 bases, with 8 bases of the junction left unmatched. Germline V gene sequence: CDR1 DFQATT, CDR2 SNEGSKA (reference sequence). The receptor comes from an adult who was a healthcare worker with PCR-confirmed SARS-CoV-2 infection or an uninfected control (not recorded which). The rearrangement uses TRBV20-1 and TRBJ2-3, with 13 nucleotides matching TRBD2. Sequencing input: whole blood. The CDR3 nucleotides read TGCAGTGCTAGAGATAAAGGACTAGCGGGAGAACCCACAGATACGCAGTATTTT. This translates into CSARDKGLAGEPTDTQYF.